This TCR beta chain originates from a study of T cell responses to AZD1222 COVID-19 vaccine. Notes on the study in general: Two AZD1222 administrations were followed by greater Spike-specific TCR breadth and depth.

The CDR3 consists of 15 residues. CDR1 is MNHEY, CDR2 SVGAGI, per germline. The V gene lost 6 bases and the J gene lost 0 bases, with 9 bases spanning the gap. A note on this clone: What it recognizes is unknown.

TCRdb's copy holds only in-frame clones and misses some; the assay was immunoSEQ multiplex PCR. There are about 150,000 clones in the sample; about 90% occur only once, and 3.5% to 4.5% lies in the top ten. The TCR was taken from an adult in good health. Sequencing was performed on peripheral blood, taken on day 0 of AZD1222 vaccination. This chain connects TRBV6-5 to TRBJ1-6; perhaps TRBD1 as D (5 bases). CDR3 amino acids: CASSRQSSYNSPLHF. Here the CDR3 DNA reads TGTGCCAGCAGCCGACAGAGCTCCTATAATTCACCCCTCCACTTT.